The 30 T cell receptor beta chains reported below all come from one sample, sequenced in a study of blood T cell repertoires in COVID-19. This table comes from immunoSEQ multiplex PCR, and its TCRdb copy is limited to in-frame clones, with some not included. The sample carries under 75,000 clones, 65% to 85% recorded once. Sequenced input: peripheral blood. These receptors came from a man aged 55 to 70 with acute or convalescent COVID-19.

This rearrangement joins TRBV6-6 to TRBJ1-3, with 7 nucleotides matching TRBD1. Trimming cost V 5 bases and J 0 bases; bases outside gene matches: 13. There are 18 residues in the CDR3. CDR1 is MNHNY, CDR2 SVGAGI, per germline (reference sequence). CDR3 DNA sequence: TGTGCCAGCAGTCGATACGGGACAGTACAATCCTCTGGAAACACCATATATTTT. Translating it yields CASSRYGTVQSSGNTIYF.

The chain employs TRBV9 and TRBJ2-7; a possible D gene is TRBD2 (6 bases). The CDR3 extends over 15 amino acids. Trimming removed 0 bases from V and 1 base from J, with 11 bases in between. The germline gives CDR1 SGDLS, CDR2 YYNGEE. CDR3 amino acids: CASSVAGDGSYEQYF. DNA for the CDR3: TGTGCCAGCAGCGTAGCGGGAGACGGATCCTACGAGCAGTACTTC.

The chain's CDR3 is CAAKGGDRGLETQYF. In DNA, the CDR3 is TGTGCCGCAAAAGGGGGGGACAGGGGGCTTGAGACCCAGTACTTC. V usage is TRBV6-5 and J usage is TRBJ2-5; 12 bases fit TRBD1. The junction had 12 bases not matched to a gene; V was cut back by 11 bases and J by 5 bases. This CDR3 comprises 15 residues. Per the germline V gene, CDR1 is MNHEY and CDR2 is SVGAGI.

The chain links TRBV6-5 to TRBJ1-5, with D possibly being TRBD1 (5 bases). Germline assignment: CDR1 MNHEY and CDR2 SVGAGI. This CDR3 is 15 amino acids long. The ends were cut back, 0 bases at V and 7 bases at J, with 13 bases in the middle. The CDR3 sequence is CASSYSQQGGQPQHF. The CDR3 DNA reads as TGTGCCAGCAGTTACTCACAGCAGGGCGGCCAGCCCCAGCATTTT.

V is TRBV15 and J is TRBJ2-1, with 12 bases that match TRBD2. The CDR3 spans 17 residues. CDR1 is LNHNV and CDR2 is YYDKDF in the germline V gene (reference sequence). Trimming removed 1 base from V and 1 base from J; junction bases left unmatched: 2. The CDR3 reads CATSRGLAGGSYNEQFF. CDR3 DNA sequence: TGTGCCACCAGCAGAGGCCTAGCGGGGGGGTCCTACAATGAGCAGTTCTTC.

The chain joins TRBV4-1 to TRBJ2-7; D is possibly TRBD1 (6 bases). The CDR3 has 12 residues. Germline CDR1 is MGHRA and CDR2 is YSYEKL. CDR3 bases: TGCGCGACCCGGGGACACCCTTTTGGGCAGTACTTC. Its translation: CATRGHPFGQYF.

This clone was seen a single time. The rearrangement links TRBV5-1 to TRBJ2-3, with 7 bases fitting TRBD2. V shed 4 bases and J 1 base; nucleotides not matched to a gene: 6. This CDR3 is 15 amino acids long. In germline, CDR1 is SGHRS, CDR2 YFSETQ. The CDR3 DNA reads TGCGCCAGCAGCATCCAGGCGGGGGGCACAGATACGCAGTATTTT. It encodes CASSIQAGGTDTQYF.

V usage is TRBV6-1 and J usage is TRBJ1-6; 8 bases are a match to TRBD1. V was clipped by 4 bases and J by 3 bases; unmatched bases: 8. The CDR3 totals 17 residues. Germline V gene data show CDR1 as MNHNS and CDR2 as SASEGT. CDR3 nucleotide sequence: TGTGCCAGCAGTGGACCAGGGGGCTTTGACTATAATTCACCCCTCCACTTT. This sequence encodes CASSGPGGFDYNSPLHF.

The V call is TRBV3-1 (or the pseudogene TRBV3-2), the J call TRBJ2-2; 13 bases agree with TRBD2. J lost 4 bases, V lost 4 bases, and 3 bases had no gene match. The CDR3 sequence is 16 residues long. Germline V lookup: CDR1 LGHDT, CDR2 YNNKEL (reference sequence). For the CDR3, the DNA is TGTGCCAGCAGCCTCGGACTAGCGGGGGTCACCGGGGAGCTGTTTTTT. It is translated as CASSLGLAGVTGELFF.

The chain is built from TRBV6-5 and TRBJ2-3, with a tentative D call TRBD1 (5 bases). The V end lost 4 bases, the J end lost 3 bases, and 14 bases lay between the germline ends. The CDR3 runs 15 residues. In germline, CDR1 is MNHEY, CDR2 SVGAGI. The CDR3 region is CASSSLGQGTDTQYF. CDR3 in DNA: TGTGCCAGCAGTTCTCTTGGGCAGGGAACAGATACGCAGTATTTT.

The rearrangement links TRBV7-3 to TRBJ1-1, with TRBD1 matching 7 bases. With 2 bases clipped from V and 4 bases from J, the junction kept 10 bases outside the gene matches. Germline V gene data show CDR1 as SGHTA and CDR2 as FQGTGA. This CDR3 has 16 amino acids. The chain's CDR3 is CASSLGGTGESTEAFF. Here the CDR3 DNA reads TGTGCCAGCAGCTTAGGCGGTACAGGGGAGAGCACTGAAGCTTTCTTT. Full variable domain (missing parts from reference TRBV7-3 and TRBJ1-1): GAGVSQTPSNKVTEKGKYVELRCDPISGHTALYWYRQSLGQGPEFLIYFQGTGAADDSGLPNDRFFAVRPEGSVSTLKIQRTERGDSAVYLCASSLGGTGESTEAFFGQGTRLTVV.

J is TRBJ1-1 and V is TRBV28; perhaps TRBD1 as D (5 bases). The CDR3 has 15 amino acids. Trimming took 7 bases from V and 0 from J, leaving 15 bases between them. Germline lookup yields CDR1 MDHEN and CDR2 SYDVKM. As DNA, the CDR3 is TGTGCCAGCACCCCCGCCCAGGGAATGAACACTGAAGCTTTCTTT. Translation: CASTPAQGMNTEAFF.

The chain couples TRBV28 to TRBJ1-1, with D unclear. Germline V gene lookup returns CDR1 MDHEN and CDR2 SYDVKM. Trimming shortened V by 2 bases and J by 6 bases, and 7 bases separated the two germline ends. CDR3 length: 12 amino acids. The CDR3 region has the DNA TGTGCCAGCAGTTTACTAATGGCTGAAGCTTTCTTT. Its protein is CASSLLMAEAFF.

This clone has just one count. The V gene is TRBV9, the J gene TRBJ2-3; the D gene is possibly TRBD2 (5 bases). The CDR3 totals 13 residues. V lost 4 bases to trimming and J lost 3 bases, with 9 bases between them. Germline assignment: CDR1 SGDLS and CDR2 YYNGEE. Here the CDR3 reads CASSFRLTDTQYF. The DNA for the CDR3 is TGTGCCAGCAGCTTTAGACTAACAGATACGCAGTATTTT.

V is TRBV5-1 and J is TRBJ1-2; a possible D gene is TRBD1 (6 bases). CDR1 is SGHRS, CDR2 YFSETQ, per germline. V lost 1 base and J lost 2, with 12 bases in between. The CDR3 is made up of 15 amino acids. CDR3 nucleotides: TGCGCCAGCAGCTTGAAGGCAGGGGAAAACTATGGCTACACCTTC. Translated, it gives CASSLKAGENYGYTF.

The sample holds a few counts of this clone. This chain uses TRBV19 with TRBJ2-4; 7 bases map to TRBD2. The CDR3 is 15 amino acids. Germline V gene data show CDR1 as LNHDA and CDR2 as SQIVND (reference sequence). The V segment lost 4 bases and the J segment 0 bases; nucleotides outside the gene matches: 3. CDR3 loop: CASSKSGIAKNIQYF. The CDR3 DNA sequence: TGTGCCAGTAGTAAAAGCGGGATAGCCAAAAACATTCAGTACTTC.

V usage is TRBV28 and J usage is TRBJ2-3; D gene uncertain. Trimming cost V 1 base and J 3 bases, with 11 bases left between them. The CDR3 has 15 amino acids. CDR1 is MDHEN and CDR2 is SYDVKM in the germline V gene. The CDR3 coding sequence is TGTGCCAGCAGTTTATTTGGCCCCGGGACAGATACGCAGTATTTT. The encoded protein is CASSLFGPGTDTQYF.

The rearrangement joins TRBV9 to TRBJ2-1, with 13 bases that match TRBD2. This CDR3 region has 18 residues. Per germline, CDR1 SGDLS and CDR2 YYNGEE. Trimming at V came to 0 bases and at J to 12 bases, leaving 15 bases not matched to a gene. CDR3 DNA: TGTGCCAGCAGCGTAGAGCGACTAGCGGGGGGTAGTACAATCGTGCAGTTCTTC. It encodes CASSVERLAGGSTIVQFF.

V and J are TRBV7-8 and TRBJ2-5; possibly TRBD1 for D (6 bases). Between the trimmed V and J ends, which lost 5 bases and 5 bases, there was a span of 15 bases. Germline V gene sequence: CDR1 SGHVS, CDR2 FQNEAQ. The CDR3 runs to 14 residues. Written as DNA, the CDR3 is TGTGCCAGCAGCGTGGATACAGGGAAGGAGACCCAGTACTTC. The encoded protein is CASSVDTGKETQYF.

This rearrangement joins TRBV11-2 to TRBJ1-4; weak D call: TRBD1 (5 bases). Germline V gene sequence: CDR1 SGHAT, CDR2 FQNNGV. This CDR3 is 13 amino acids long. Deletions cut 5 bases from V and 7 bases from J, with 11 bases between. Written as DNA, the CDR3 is TGTGCCAGCAGCGCGGACACCTTTGAAAAACTGTTTTTT. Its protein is CASSADTFEKLFF. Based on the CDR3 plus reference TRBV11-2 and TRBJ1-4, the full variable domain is EAGVAQSPRYKIIEKRQSVAFWCNPISGHATLYWYQQILGQGPKLLIQFQNNGVVDDSQLPKDRFSAERLKGVDSTLKIQPAKLEDSAVYLCASSADTFEKLFFGSGTQLSVL.

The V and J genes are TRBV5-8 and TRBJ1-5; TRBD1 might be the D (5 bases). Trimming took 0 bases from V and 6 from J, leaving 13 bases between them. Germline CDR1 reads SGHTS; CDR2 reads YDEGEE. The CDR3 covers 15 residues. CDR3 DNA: TGTGCCAGCAGCTTGGTGGGGCGTGCAGCTCAGCCCCAGCATTTT. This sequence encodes CASSLVGRAAQPQHF.

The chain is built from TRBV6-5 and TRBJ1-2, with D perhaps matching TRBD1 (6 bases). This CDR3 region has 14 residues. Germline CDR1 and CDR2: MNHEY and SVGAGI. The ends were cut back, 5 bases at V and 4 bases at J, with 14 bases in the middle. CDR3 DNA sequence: TGTGCCAGCAGTAGTCACAGGGCAAGCTATGGCTACACCTTC. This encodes CASSSHRASYGYTF.

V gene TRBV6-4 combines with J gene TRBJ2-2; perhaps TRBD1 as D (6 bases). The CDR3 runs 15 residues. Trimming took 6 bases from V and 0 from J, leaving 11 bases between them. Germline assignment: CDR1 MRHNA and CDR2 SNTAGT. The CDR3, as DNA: TGTGCCAGCAGCCCGACAGGAGCGAACACCGGGGAGCTGTTTTTT. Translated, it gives CASSPTGANTGELFF.

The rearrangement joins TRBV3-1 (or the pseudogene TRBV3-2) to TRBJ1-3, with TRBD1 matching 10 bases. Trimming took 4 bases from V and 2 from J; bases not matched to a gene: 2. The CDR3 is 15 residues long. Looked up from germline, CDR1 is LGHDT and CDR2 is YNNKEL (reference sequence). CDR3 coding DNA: TGTGCCAGCAGCCCAGACAGGGGGCCTGGAAACACCATATATTTT. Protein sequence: CASSPDRGPGNTIYF.

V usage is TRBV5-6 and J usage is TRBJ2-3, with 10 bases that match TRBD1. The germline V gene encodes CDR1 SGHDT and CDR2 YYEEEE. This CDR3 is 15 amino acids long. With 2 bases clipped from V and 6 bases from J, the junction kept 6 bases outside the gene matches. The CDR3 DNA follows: TGTGCCAGCAGCTTCCGGGACAGGGGCGCGGATACGCAGTATTTT. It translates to CASSFRDRGADTQYF.

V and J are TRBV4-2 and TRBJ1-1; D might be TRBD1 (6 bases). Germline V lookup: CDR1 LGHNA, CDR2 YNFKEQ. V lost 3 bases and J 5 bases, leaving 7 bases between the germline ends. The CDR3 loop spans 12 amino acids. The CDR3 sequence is CASSQDSTEAFF. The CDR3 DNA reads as TGTGCCAGCAGCCAGGACAGTACTGAAGCTTTCTTT.

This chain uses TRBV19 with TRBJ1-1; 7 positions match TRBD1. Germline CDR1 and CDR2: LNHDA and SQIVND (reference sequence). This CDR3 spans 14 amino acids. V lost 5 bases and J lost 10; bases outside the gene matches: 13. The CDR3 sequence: CASSVMKTGSGAFF. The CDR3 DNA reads TGTGCCAGTAGTGTTATGAAGACAGGGTCGGGAGCTTTCTTT.

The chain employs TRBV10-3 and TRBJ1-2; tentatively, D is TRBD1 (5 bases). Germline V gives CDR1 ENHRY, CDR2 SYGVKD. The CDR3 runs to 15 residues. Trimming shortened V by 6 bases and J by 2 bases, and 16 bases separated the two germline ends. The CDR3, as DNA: TGTGCCATCAGGACAAACCTGCGACAGAACTATGGCTACACCTTC. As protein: CAIRTNLRQNYGYTF.

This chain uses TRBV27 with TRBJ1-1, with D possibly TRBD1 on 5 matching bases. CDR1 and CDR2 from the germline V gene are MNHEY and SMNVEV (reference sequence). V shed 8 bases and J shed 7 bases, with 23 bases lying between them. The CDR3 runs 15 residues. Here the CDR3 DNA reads TGTGCCAGCTCCGCCTTAATCACTTGGGGGGATGAAGCTTTCTTT. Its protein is CASSALITWGDEAFF.

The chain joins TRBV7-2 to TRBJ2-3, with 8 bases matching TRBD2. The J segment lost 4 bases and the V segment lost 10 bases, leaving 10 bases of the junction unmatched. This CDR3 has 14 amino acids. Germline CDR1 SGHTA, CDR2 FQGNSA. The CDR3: CATSPRAGADTQYF. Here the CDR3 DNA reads TGTGCCACCTCACCCAGAGCGGGGGCAGATACGCAGTATTTT. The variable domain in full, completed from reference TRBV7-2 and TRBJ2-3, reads GAGVSQSPSNKVTEKGKDVELRCDPISGHTALYWYRQSLGQGLEFLIYFQGNSAPDKSGLPSDRFSAERTGGSVSTLTIQRTQQEDSAVYLCATSPRAGADTQYFGPGTRLTVL.